This is a list of T cell receptor beta chains from one sample in a study of blood T cells in healthy people across ages. A single record per CDR3 protein comes from TCRdb applying MiXCR to the 5' RACE reads. The table includes 540,000 or so distinct CDR3 sequences, 24% detected once. The same sample was also studied in work on T cells of mothers and their children.

Sequenced: blood. These receptors were taken from a boy aged 5-17 years in good health. The CDR3 runs from the conserved cysteine through the conserved F or W. Fields, in order: V gene, J gene, clone size, D gene, CDR3 DNA, CDR3 protein. A D gene is named only where the DNA matches it firmly. Only some rows state a clone size, as once, few, many or a class for expanded clones.

V: TRBV3-1
J: TRBJ2-7
size: few
D: -
DNA: TGTGCCAGCAGCCACAGGCCAGCTACCTACGAGCAGTACTTC
CDR3: CASSHRPATYEQYF

V: TRBV4-3
J: TRBJ2-7
size: few
D: -
DNA: TGCGCCAGCAGCCAGGAACAGATCTCCTACGAGCAGTACTTC
CDR3: CASSQEQISYEQYF

V: TRBV29-1
J: TRBJ2-1
size: -
D: TRBD1
DNA: TGCAGCGTTGTTGGAGGGGGACAGGGATACAATGAGCAGTTCTTC
CDR3: CSVVGGGQGYNEQFF

V: TRBV30
J: TRBJ1-1
size: few
D: -
DNA: TGTGCCGCGGGTATGAACACTGAAGCTTTCTTT
CDR3: CAAGMNTEAFF

V: TRBV7-9
J: TRBJ2-1
size: once
D: TRBD2
DNA: TGTGCCAGCAGACCCATATTTAGCGGGGGCCACTACAATGAGCAGTTCTTC
CDR3: CASRPIFSGGHYNEQFF

V: TRBV12-3/TRBV12-4
J: TRBJ2-5
size: -
D: -
DNA: TGTGCCAGCAGTTTAATGGGTCTGGGAGAGACCCAGTACTTC
CDR3: CASSLMGLGETQYF

V: TRBV6-2/TRBV6-3
J: TRBJ2-7
size: few
D: TRBD1
DNA: TGTGCCAGCAGAGAGAGGGGACAGGGTGGCGAGCAGTACTTC
CDR3: CASRERGQGGEQYF

V: TRBV20-1
J: TRBJ2-7
size: -
D: TRBD1
DNA: TGCAGTGCTAGAGACGAACCGACAGGGACCTACGAGCAGTACTTC
CDR3: CSARDEPTGTYEQYF

V: TRBV2
J: TRBJ2-5
size: many
D: -
DNA: TGTGCCAGCCGCGGGACAAAACAAGAGACCCAGTACTTC
CDR3: CASRGTKQETQYF

V: TRBV6-2/TRBV6-3
J: TRBJ2-1
size: -
D: TRBD2
DNA: TGTGCCAGCGGGGGGACTAGCGGCCGAGGGTACAATGAGCAGTTCTTC
CDR3: CASGGTSGRGYNEQFF

V: TRBV11-2
J: TRBJ2-3
size: -
D: TRBD2
DNA: TGTGCCAGCAGCCCGCTAGCGGGGGGGACCACAGATACGCAGTATTTT
CDR3: CASSPLAGGTTDTQYF

V: TRBV5-8
J: TRBJ2-5
size: -
D: -
DNA: TGTGCCAGCACCCCATCCATCGGGACCCAGTACTTC
CDR3: CASTPSIGTQYF

V: TRBV20-1
J: TRBJ1-6
size: -
D: TRBD1
DNA: TGCAGTGCTTCTAACAGGGGATCCTATAATTCACCCCTCCACTTT
CDR3: CSASNRGSYNSPLHF

V: TRBV5-1
J: TRBJ2-7
size: -
D: -
DNA: TGCGCCAGCAGCTGGTCTGAAAGGGGGTTAACCTACGAGCAGTACTTC
CDR3: CASSWSERGLTYEQYF

V: TRBV9
J: TRBJ2-1
size: -
D: -
DNA: TGTGTCAGCAGCACCAGGTCGTGGGTCTACAATGAGCAGTTCTTC
CDR3: CVSSTRSWVYNEQFF

V: TRBV27
J: TRBJ2-7
size: many
D: TRBD2
DNA: TGTGCCAGCAGCCTAGGACTAGCGGATTTCTACGAGCAGTACTTC
CDR3: CASSLGLADFYEQYF

V: TRBV29-1
J: TRBJ2-7
size: -
D: -
DNA: TGCAGCGTTGGCGCCGCGACAGGGACTTATGAGCAGTACTTC
CDR3: CSVGAATGTYEQYF

V: TRBV5-6
J: TRBJ2-1
size: -
D: TRBD1
DNA: TGTGCCAGCAGCTTCCCAGGGGGCGGAAATGAGCAGTTCTTC
CDR3: CASSFPGGGNEQFF

V: TRBV29-1
J: TRBJ2-5
size: once
D: -
DNA: TGCAGCGTTGGAGCTAGCTCGGGGACCCAGTACTTC
CDR3: CSVGASSGTQYF

V: TRBV20-1
J: TRBJ1-5
size: -
D: -
DNA: TGCAGTGCTAGTTGGGGCAGCACCCAGCATTTT
CDR3: CSASWGSTQHF

V: TRBV12-3/TRBV12-4
J: TRBJ1-1
size: few
D: TRBD1
DNA: TGTGCCAGCAGCTGGACAGGGGCGCGCACTGAAGCTTTCTTT
CDR3: CASSWTGARTEAFF

V: TRBV19
J: TRBJ2-2
size: few
D: TRBD1
DNA: TGTGCCAGTTATATCCAGGGACCGGGACAGGGAAGGACCGGGGAGCTGTTTTTT
CDR3: CASYIQGPGQGRTGELFF

V: TRBV6-5
J: TRBJ2-7
size: -
D: TRBD1
DNA: TGTGCCAGCAGTTACTCGATCCCCGGGACAGGGAACGAGCAGTACTTC
CDR3: CASSYSIPGTGNEQYF

V: TRBV20-1
J: TRBJ1-4
size: few
D: TRBD1
DNA: TGCAGTGCGCCAGGCCGGGACAGGGATGAAAAACTGTTTTTT
CDR3: CSAPGRDRDEKLFF

V: TRBV5-1
J: TRBJ2-2
size: -
D: -
DNA: TGCGCCAGCACCGTTCGGGCCTACGCGAACACCGGGGAGCTGTTTTTT
CDR3: CASTVRAYANTGELFF

V: TRBV28
J: TRBJ2-1
size: once
D: -
DNA: TGTGCCAGCAATGGCGGTCTCCTGGGGCAACCTTACAATGAGCAGTTCTTC
CDR3: CASNGGLLGQPYNEQFF

V: TRBV5-4
J: TRBJ2-5
size: -
D: TRBD2
DNA: TGTGCCAGCAGCTTGCTTGGCGGGGGGGAAGAGACCCAGTACTTC
CDR3: CASSLLGGGEETQYF

V: TRBV9
J: TRBJ2-1
size: few
D: -
DNA: TGTGCCAGCAGCGTTGAACCTAGCTCCTACAATGAGCAGTTCTTC
CDR3: CASSVEPSSYNEQFF

V: TRBV20-1
J: TRBJ2-2
size: few
D: -
DNA: TGTAGTGCTAGAGAAGTACAGGCGATGATGATGAACACCGGGGAGCTGTTTTTT
CDR3: CSAREVQAMMMNTGELFF

V: TRBV20-1
J: TRBJ1-4
size: once
D: -
DNA: TGCAGTGCTAGAGATTGGCAGGGAAATGAAAAACTGTTTTTT
CDR3: CSARDWQGNEKLFF

V: TRBV3-1
J: TRBJ1-2
size: few
D: -
DNA: TGTGCCAGTACCCCTCGCGGGCAGAGCTATGGCTACACCTTC
CDR3: CASTPRGQSYGYTF

V: TRBV29-1
J: TRBJ2-1
size: -
D: -
DNA: TGCAGCATCACGGTAGGCCTAGCGAAGTACAATGAGCAGTTCTTC
CDR3: CSITVGLAKYNEQFF

V: TRBV29-1
J: TRBJ1-4
size: few
D: -
DNA: TGCAGCGGTAAACAGGGTACAACTAATGAAAAACTGTTTTTT
CDR3: CSGKQGTTNEKLFF

V: TRBV25-1
J: TRBJ1-1
size: -
D: -
DNA: TGTGCCAGCAGTGAAGCTGGGGGGGAAGCTTTCTTT
CDR3: CASSEAGGEAFF

V: TRBV28
J: TRBJ2-6
size: -
D: -
DNA: TGTGCCAGCAGTTCGTATTTCCTCCTGGCCAACTCTGGGGCCAACGTCCTGACTTTC
CDR3: CASSSYFLLANSGANVLTF

V: TRBV4-3
J: TRBJ2-1
size: -
D: TRBD2
DNA: TGCGCCAGCAGCCAAGAACGACTAGCACGGGAGCAGTTCTTC
CDR3: CASSQERLAREQFF

V: TRBV29-1
J: TRBJ2-3
size: -
D: TRBD2
DNA: TGCAGCGCCCGGACTAGTACCACAGATACGCAGTATTTT
CDR3: CSARTSTTDTQYF

V: TRBV24-1
J: TRBJ2-1
size: -
D: TRBD2
DNA: TGTGCCACCAGTGATTTTCTTAGCGGGAGGCCGCCCGTCTTC
CDR3: CATSDFLSGRPPVF

V: TRBV7-2
J: TRBJ2-7
size: few
D: -
DNA: TGTGCCAGCAGCTTAGGCATCGGGAAAAACTACGAGCAGTACTTC
CDR3: CASSLGIGKNYEQYF

V: TRBV28
J: TRBJ1-4
size: many
D: TRBD1
DNA: TGTGCCAGCAGTACGATCCGGGACAGCCTTGACCCTAATGAAAAACTGTTTTTT
CDR3: CASSTIRDSLDPNEKLFF

V: TRBV20-1
J: TRBJ2-2
size: -
D: -
DNA: TGCAGTGCTGCCCCCCGGGGGAGATTACTCGGGGAGCTGTTTTTT
CDR3: CSAAPRGRLLGELFF

V: TRBV2
J: TRBJ1-1
size: -
D: -
DNA: TGTGCCAGCAGTGAAACTCTAGGGTGGGGCACTGAAGCTTTCTTT
CDR3: CASSETLGWGTEAFF

V: TRBV28
J: TRBJ1-2
size: -
D: TRBD1
DNA: TGTGCCAGCAGTGGGGGACAGCACTATGGCTACACCTTC
CDR3: CASSGGQHYGYTF

V: TRBV4-1
J: TRBJ1-2
size: few
D: -
DNA: TGCGCCAGCAGCCAAGGACAGGTCGTCTATGGCTACACCTTC
CDR3: CASSQGQVVYGYTF

V: TRBV28
J: TRBJ2-2
size: -
D: -
DNA: TGTGCCAGCAGTTACTCCTCGACGGGGGGCCGCGACGGGGAGCTGTTTTTT
CDR3: CASSYSSTGGRDGELFF

V: TRBV9
J: TRBJ2-7
size: few
D: -
DNA: TGTGCCAGCAGCGTAGACGAGGGGTCCGAGCAGTACTTC
CDR3: CASSVDEGSEQYF

V: TRBV28
J: TRBJ2-6
size: -
D: TRBD1
DNA: TGTGTCAGTAGACAGGGGGCGAGAGGGGCCAACGTCCTGACTTTC
CDR3: CVSRQGARGANVLTF

V: TRBV9
J: TRBJ2-3
size: -
D: -
DNA: TGTGCCAGCAGCGTAGGGCCTGAAGATACGCAGTATTTT
CDR3: CASSVGPEDTQYF

V: TRBV4-3
J: TRBJ1-5
size: few
D: -
DNA: TGCGCCAGCAGCCAAGACCTGGACAGCCCCAGCAATCAGCCCCAGCATTTT
CDR3: CASSQDLDSPSNQPQHF

V: TRBV28
J: TRBJ1-3
size: -
D: -
DNA: TGTGGCAGCAGTTTATTCCAAGGGACATTTGGAAACACCATATATTTT
CDR3: CGSSLFQGTFGNTIYF

V: TRBV6-2/TRBV6-3
J: TRBJ2-7
size: few
D: -
DNA: TGTGCCAGCAGTTTAGAAGGGACTCCGTCTTCCTACGAGCAGTACTTC
CDR3: CASSLEGTPSSYEQYF

V: TRBV30
J: TRBJ2-2
size: many
D: TRBD2
DNA: TGTGCCTGGAGTTCGGGGGGTGATCACGGGGAGCTGTTTTTT
CDR3: CAWSSGGDHGELFF